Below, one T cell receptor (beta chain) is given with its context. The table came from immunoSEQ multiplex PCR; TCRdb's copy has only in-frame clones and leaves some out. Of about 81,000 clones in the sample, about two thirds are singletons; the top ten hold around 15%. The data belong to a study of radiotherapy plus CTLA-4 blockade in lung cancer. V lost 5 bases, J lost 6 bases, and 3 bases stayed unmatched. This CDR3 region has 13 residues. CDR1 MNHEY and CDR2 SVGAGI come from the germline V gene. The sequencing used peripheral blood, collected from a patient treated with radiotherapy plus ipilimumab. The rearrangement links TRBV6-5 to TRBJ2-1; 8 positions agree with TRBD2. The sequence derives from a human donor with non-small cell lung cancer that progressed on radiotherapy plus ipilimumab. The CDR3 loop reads CASSRLASNEQFF. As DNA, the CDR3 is TGTGCCAGCAGTAGACTAGCGAGCAATGAGCAGTTCTTC.